Below are 25 T cell receptor beta chains sequenced from a single sample in a study of blood T cell repertoires in COVID-19. The protocol was immunoSEQ multiplex PCR, while the TCRdb copy is restricted to in-frame clones and leaves out a portion. The sample yields under 200,000 clones, around 87% seen once. Material for sequencing was peripheral blood. The receptors here all came from a man in his sixties with COVID-19, enrolled during active disease.

The chain employs TRBV7-2 and TRBJ2-4; tentative D call: TRBD1 (6 bases). The V end lost 4 bases, the J end lost 3 bases, and 10 bases lay between the germline ends. The CDR3 runs to 14 residues. From germline, CDR1 is SGHTA and CDR2 FQGNSA. The CDR3 nucleotides read TGTGCCAGCAGCTCCTCAGGGGACAAAAACATTCAGTACTTC. Amino acids: CASSSSGDKNIQYF. The complete variable domain, with remaining parts taken from reference TRBV7-2 and TRBJ2-4, reads GAGVSQSPSNKVTEKGKDVELRCDPISGHTALYWYRQSLGQGLEFLIYFQGNSAPDKSGLPSDRFSAERTGGSVSTLTIQRTQQEDSAVYLCASSSSGDKNIQYFGAGTRLSVL.

As concerns this clone: This specimen includes other DNA sequences encoding the same CDR3. The V and J genes are TRBV15 and TRBJ2-7; 11 positions agree with TRBD2. V was pared by 0 bases and J by 6 bases, with 10 bases of the junction left unmatched. Germline V gene lookup returns CDR1 LNHNV and CDR2 YYDKDF (reference sequence). The CDR3 is made up of 17 amino acids. CDR3 protein: CATSRDRGTSGSGEQYF. In DNA, the CDR3 is TGTGCCACCAGCAGAGATAGGGGAACTAGCGGGAGTGGCGAGCAGTACTTC.

The chain is built from TRBV4-2 and TRBJ1-2, with no clear D. CDR3 size: 13 residues. Germline values: CDR1 LGHNA, CDR2 YNFKEQ. Trimming stripped 1 base from V and 4 bases from J, with 7 bases between. The CDR3 loop reads CASSQALVYGYTF. The DNA for the CDR3 is TGTGCCAGCAGCCAAGCCCTTGTCTATGGCTACACCTTC.

This clone has just a few counts. The genes are TRBV6-5 and TRBJ1-2; TRBD1 matches 10 bases. CDR1 is MNHEY and CDR2 is SVGAGI in the germline V gene. Trimming removed 2 bases from V and 7 bases from J; junction bases left unmatched: 1. The CDR3 has 13 residues. Written as DNA, the CDR3 is TGTGCCAGCAGTTACAGGACAGGGGGTGGCTACACCTTC. This translates into CASSYRTGGGYTF.

This clone appeared a single time. The V and J genes are TRBV2 and TRBJ2-1; 7 positions agree with TRBD1. CDR3 length: 15 amino acids. V lost 4 bases and J lost 9; bases outside the gene matches: 12. Per the germline V gene, CDR1 is SNHLY and CDR2 is FYNNEI. CDR3 DNA sequence: TGTGCCAGCAGTGGGGGACAGAGGGTCCTGGGTGAGCAGTTCTTC. Amino acids: CASSGGQRVLGEQFF.

The chain carries TRBV28 and TRBJ2-7; 7 bases are a match to TRBD2. The length of the CDR3 is 15 residues. CDR1 is MDHEN, CDR2 SYDVKM, per germline. V shed 3 bases, J shed 0 bases, and the junction held 5 bases outside the gene matches. The DNA of the CDR3 is TGTGCCAGCAGTTTCCTGGGAGGGAGCTCCTACGAGCAGTACTTC. This codes for CASSFLGGSSYEQYF.

This chain joins TRBV5-1 and TRBJ1-2; D gene unclear. The CDR3 contains 16 residues. V gave up 0 bases and J gave up 8 bases, with 20 bases separating them. CDR1 is SGHRS and CDR2 is YFSETQ in the germline V gene. The CDR3 nucleotides read TGCGCCAGCAGCTTGGACGGTAGTGGCAGAGGAGTCGGCTACACCTTC. It yields the protein CASSLDGSGRGVGYTF.

V gene TRBV19 combines with J gene TRBJ2-7, with TRBD1 matching 7 bases. The germline CDR1 and CDR2 sequences are LNHDA and SQIVND (reference sequence). Losses at the gene ends were 4 bases for V and 6 bases for J; bases not matched to a gene: 6. The CDR3 length is 13 residues. CDR3 loop: CASSTRQGGEQYF. The CDR3 region has the DNA TGTGCCAGTAGTACCAGACAGGGTGGCGAGCAGTACTTC. The full variable domain, in which reference TRBV19 and TRBJ2-7 provide the parts outside the CDR3, is DGGITQSPKYLFRKEGQNVTLSCEQNLNHDAMYWYRQDPGQGLRLIYYSQIVNDFQKGDIAEGYSVSREKKESFPLTVTSAQKNPTAFYLCASSTRQGGEQYFGPGTRLTVT.

This chain links TRBV27 with TRBJ2-7; possibly TRBD1 for D (6 bases). Germline CDR1 is MNHEY and CDR2 is SMNVEV (reference sequence). V lost 4 bases and J 3 bases, leaving 13 bases between the germline ends. The CDR3 length is 14 residues. Written as DNA, the CDR3 is TGTGCCAGCAGTTCCGGGACACTCCTCTACGAGCAGTACTTC. It codes for CASSSGTLLYEQYF.

The rearrangement uses TRBV7-2 and TRBJ2-7; TRBD2 agrees at 12 bases. The CDR3 has 15 amino acids. V lost 5 bases and J lost 0; bases outside the gene matches: 2. CDR1 SGHTA and CDR2 FQGNSA come from the germline V gene. CDR3 region: CASSQTSGSSYEQYF. The CDR3 nucleotides read TGTGCCAGCAGCCAGACTAGCGGGAGCTCCTACGAGCAGTACTTC.

This clone was seen once. This chain uses TRBV6-5 with TRBJ1-2, with D possibly being TRBD1 (6 bases). CDR3 length: 14 amino acids. Germline V gene sequence: CDR1 MNHEY, CDR2 SVGAGI. Trimming left V 2 bases short and J 7 bases short, with 14 bases between. The CDR3 bases are TGTGCCAGCAGTTACGATCCTAGACAGGCTGGCTACACCTTC. Translating it yields CASSYDPRQAGYTF.

This chain joins TRBV29-1 and TRBJ2-3; 8 bases line up with TRBD1. V lost 6 bases to trimming and J lost 5 bases; unmatched junction nucleotides: 4. CDR1 is SQVTM and CDR2 is ANQGSEA in the germline V gene. The CDR3 loop spans 12 amino acids. The CDR3 DNA is TGCAGCGTGGACAGGGCTCAAGATACGCAGTATTTT. Residues: CSVDRAQDTQYF.

This chain links TRBV11-1 with TRBJ2-7, with a possible D match to TRBD1 (6 bases). Deletions cut 5 bases from V and 2 bases from J, with 16 bases between. The germline gives CDR1 SGHAT, CDR2 FQDESV (reference sequence). This CDR3 comprises 15 residues. This CDR3 is CASSPRLGAPYEQYF. CDR3 in DNA: TGTGCCAGCAGCCCCCGGTTGGGGGCTCCCTACGAGCAGTACTTC.

The chain recombines TRBV19 with TRBJ2-7; TRBD2 matches at 12 bases. In germline, CDR1 is LNHDA, CDR2 SQIVND (reference sequence). V was pared by 2 bases and J by 4 bases, with 6 bases of the junction left unmatched. The CDR3 spans 16 residues. The CDR3 nucleotides read TGTGCCAGTAGTATAAGGACTAGCGGGGCGAAATACGAGCAGTACTTC. Translation gives CASSIRTSGAKYEQYF.

The chain couples TRBV18 to TRBJ2-7, with 9 bases matching TRBD2. The CDR3 is made up of 16 amino acids. The ends lost 4 bases at V and 1 base at J; junction bases unmatched: 8. Looked up from germline, CDR1 is KGHSH and CDR2 is LQKENI. The CDR3 bases are TGTGCCAGCTCACTGGGGGGTAGCGGGGGATCCTACGAGCAGTACTTC. Protein: CASSLGGSGGSYEQYF.

This sequence joins TRBV5-1 and TRBJ2-5; tentative D call: TRBD1 (5 bases). V gave up 0 bases and J gave up 5 bases, with 11 bases separating them. The CDR3 has 14 amino acids. Germline V lookup: CDR1 SGHRS, CDR2 YFSETQ. CDR3 amino acids: CASSLARAGETQYF. The DNA of the CDR3 is TGCGCCAGCAGCTTGGCCAGGGCTGGGGAGACCCAGTACTTC.

V usage is TRBV13 and J usage is TRBJ1-1, with D unclear. Germline V lookup: CDR1 PRHDT, CDR2 FYEKMQ (reference sequence). V lost 5 bases and J lost 3, with 10 bases in between. The CDR3 sequence is 13 residues long. The CDR3 here is CASSSEEDTEAFF. DNA for the CDR3: TGTGCCAGCAGCAGCGAGGAAGACACTGAAGCTTTCTTT.

CDR3 nucleotide sequence: TGTGCCATCAGTACCGGGACAGGGGGCTCCTACGAGCAGTACTTC. Protein: CAISTGTGGSYEQYF. The chain employs TRBV10-3 and TRBJ2-7; 11 nucleotides match TRBD1. CDR3 length: 15 residues. Germline assignment: CDR1 ENHRY and CDR2 SYGVKD. Trimming removed 5 bases from V and 0 bases from J; junction bases left unmatched: 3.

Regarding this clone: The same CDR3 also results from other DNA sequences found in this sample. This chain uses TRBV7-2 with TRBJ1-5, with 7 nucleotides matching TRBD1. This CDR3 region has 14 residues. Germline V gives CDR1 SGHTA, CDR2 FQGNSA. V gave up 2 bases and J gave up 4 bases; unmatched junction bases: 2. CDR3 residues: CASSLSTGNQPQHF. CDR3 DNA: TGTGCCAGCAGCTTATCGACAGGGAATCAGCCCCAGCATTTT.

The chain combines TRBV18 with TRBJ2-2; possible D gene TRBD1, 5 bases. Germline values: CDR1 KGHSH, CDR2 LQKENI. This CDR3 region has 16 residues. Trimming left V 1 base short and J 6 bases short, with 15 bases between. DNA of the CDR3: TGTGCCAGCTCACCACAGGACCAGGGTGGGGCCGGGGAGCTGTTTTTT. This translates into CASSPQDQGGAGELFF.

Only a few counts were recorded for this clone. The chain links TRBV18 to TRBJ1-1; no reliable D call. The V end was cut by 4 bases, the J end by 0 bases, with 9 bases between. The germline V gene has CDR1 KGHSH and CDR2 LQKENI. This CDR3 region has 14 residues. The CDR3 DNA reads TGTGCCAGCTCACTGCGAGCCATGAACACTGAAGCTTTCTTT. It codes for CASSLRAMNTEAFF.

The chain recombines TRBV24-1 with TRBJ1-1; D is uncertain. The germline V gene encodes CDR1 KGHDR and CDR2 SFDVKD. The V gene lost 5 bases and the J gene lost 0 bases, with 6 bases spanning the gap. The CDR3 contains 13 residues. The CDR3 sequence: CATSGSMNTEAFF. CDR3 nucleotide sequence: TGTGCCACCAGTGGTAGTATGAACACTGAAGCTTTCTTT.

The chain uses TRBV29-1 and TRBJ2-6, with D possibly TRBD1 on 6 matching bases. The CDR3 sequence is 13 residues long. Germline CDR1 reads SQVTM; CDR2 reads ANQGSEA. V lost 5 bases and J lost 8, with 13 bases in between. In nucleotides, the CDR3 is TGCAGCGTTCAAGGTGGACAGTCCAACGTCCTGACTTTC. Protein product: CSVQGGQSNVLTF.

This chain uses TRBV7-9 with TRBJ2-3, with 11 bases that match TRBD2. CDR3 size: 17 residues. Looked up from germline, CDR1 is SEHNR and CDR2 is FQNEAQ (reference sequence). With 4 bases clipped from V and 2 bases from J, the junction kept 8 bases outside the gene matches. CDR3 nucleotide sequence: TGTGCCAGCAGCTCCGGGGGGACTAGCGGAATCACAGATACGCAGTATTTT. Protein product: CASSSGGTSGITDTQYF.

The V call is TRBV19, the J call TRBJ2-3, with D tentatively TRBD2 (6 bases). CDR1 LNHDA and CDR2 SQIVND come from the germline V gene (reference sequence). With 6 bases removed from V and 0 bases from J, the gap between germline ends came to 13 bases. The CDR3 runs 15 residues. As DNA, the CDR3 is TGTGCCAGTAGAAAGGACGGGACTAGCACAGATACGCAGTATTTT. Protein sequence: CASRKDGTSTDTQYF.